These T cell receptor beta chains were read from a single sample in a study of T-cell memory formation after mild COVID-19. TCRdb independently ran MiXCR on the 5' RACE reads; one entry per CDR3 protein. Here the sample spans some 300,000 distinct CDR3 sequences, 15% to 20% being singletons. Sample: PBMCs or a T cell subset sorted from them (not recorded which). The receptors here all came from a man aged 18 to 30 who had mild COVID-19 (a few samples of this study predate the infection). Cell type and time point are not known. Each CDR3 is given with its conserved first and last residue. Each record gives: CDR3 DNA, CDR3 protein, J gene, D gene, V gene, clone size. The D gene is left open where the match is weak. Only part of the rows carry a size: once, few, many, or a class if the clone is expanded.

TGTGCCAGCAGGACGCCAATGACCAATCAGCCCCAGCATTTT,CASRTPMTNQPQHF,TRBJ1-5,NA,TRBV6-2/TRBV6-3,few
TGTGCCAGCAGTTTCCCCCGGCAGGGGGCTTGGGAGCAGTTCTTC,CASSFPRQGAWEQFF,TRBJ2-1,TRBD1,TRBV12-3/TRBV12-4,few
TGTGCCAGCAGTTCGGGGGGGGGAACCAAAAACATTCAGTACTTC,CASSSGGGTKNIQYF,TRBJ2-4,TRBD2,TRBV12-3/TRBV12-4,many
TGTGCCAGCAGCTTTTCATCAGGGGTGAGCCCCTACTATGGCTACACCTTC,CASSFSSGVSPYYGYTF,TRBJ1-2,NA,TRBV7-2,NA
TGTGCCATCAGTAGGACAGGGGCCGGGGAGCTGTTTTTT,CAISRTGAGELFF,TRBJ2-2,TRBD1,TRBV10-3,few
TGTGCCAGCAGCTCCCGACTCGACAGGGCCGCGGGGTACGAGCAGTACTTC,CASSSRLDRAAGYEQYF,TRBJ2-7,NA,TRBV7-9,few
TGCAGCGTTAACCGCCAGGGAAGTGGCGGCTACACCTTC,CSVNRQGSGGYTF,TRBJ1-2,NA,TRBV29-1,few
TGCAGTGCTAGGATTAGCGGGGGATACACAGATACGCAGTATTTT,CSARISGGYTDTQYF,TRBJ2-3,TRBD2,TRBV20-1,NA
TGCAGCGTTGGGGGATCGACAGGGCTGAACCCCTACGAGCAGTACTTC,CSVGGSTGLNPYEQYF,TRBJ2-7,TRBD1,TRBV29-1,NA
TGTGCCACCAGTGACAGGGGCCACACCGGGGAGCTGTTTTTT,CATSDRGHTGELFF,TRBJ2-2,NA,TRBV24-1,NA
TGTGCCAGCAGCCACGGGGATGGAAACACCATATATTTT,CASSHGDGNTIYF,TRBJ1-3,NA,TRBV7-9,NA
TGTGCCAGCAGCTTATCGGACCGGGGGGGTGGCGAGCAGTACTTC,CASSLSDRGGGEQYF,TRBJ2-7,TRBD2,TRBV7-6,NA
TGTGCCAGCAGCTGGGGCGCAGGGGGGTGGAACATTCAGTACTTC,CASSWGAGGWNIQYF,TRBJ2-4,NA,TRBV5-6,NA
TGCGCCAGCAGCCCAGCAGGGACAGGGTCCTACGAGCAGTACTTC,CASSPAGTGSYEQYF,TRBJ2-7,TRBD1,TRBV5-1,few
TGTGCCAGCAGCCGCCGACTAGCGGGGGGACAAGAGACCCAGTACTTC,CASSRRLAGGQETQYF,TRBJ2-5,TRBD2,TRBV5-5,NA
TGTGCCAGCAGTTCCGAACAGGGGGCCTACTACGAGCAGTACTTC,CASSSEQGAYYEQYF,TRBJ2-7,TRBD1,TRBV6-5,few
TGTGCCAGCAGTCCAGGAAGCTCGAATGAGCAGTTCTTC,CASSPGSSNEQFF,TRBJ2-1,NA,TRBV7-3,NA
TGTGCCATCAGTGGGAGGGACTCTGCAGATACGCAGTATTTT,CAISGRDSADTQYF,TRBJ2-3,NA,TRBV10-3,few
TGCGCCAGCAGCTTGGCCTCAGCAGATACGCAGTATTTT,CASSLASADTQYF,TRBJ2-3,NA,TRBV5-1,many
TGTGCCAGCAGCCCCTCCACCTTC,CASSPSTF,TRBJ1-2,NA,TRBV7-9,NA
TGTGCCAGCAGTCCCTCGACAGGGTATGGCTACACCTTC,CASSPSTGYGYTF,TRBJ1-2,TRBD1,TRBV12-3/TRBV12-4,few
TGCAGTGCTAGTTCGGGCCATGAGCAGTTCTTC,CSASSGHEQFF,TRBJ2-1,NA,TRBV20-1,NA
TGTGCCAGCAGCTTATTGCTAGGGGGTCCCTACAATGAGCAGTTCTTC,CASSLLLGGPYNEQFF,TRBJ2-1,NA,TRBV7-2,many
TGTGCCAGCAGCGGGGGCAACAATGAGCAGTTCTTC,CASSGGNNEQFF,TRBJ2-1,NA,TRBV12-3/TRBV12-4,NA
TGCGCCAGCAGCTCGACTAGCGGGGGGGCCTACAATGAGCAGTTCTTC,CASSSTSGGAYNEQFF,TRBJ2-1,TRBD2,TRBV4-3,many
TGTGCCAGCAGTTTCGGTGAATTCGATGGCTACACCTTC,CASSFGEFDGYTF,TRBJ1-2,NA,TRBV12-3/TRBV12-4,NA
TGCGCCAGCAGCTTGGGACCGGAAAAACCCGGGGAGCTGTTTTTT,CASSLGPEKPGELFF,TRBJ2-2,NA,TRBV5-1,few
TGTGCCAGCAGTGGAGTAGGCTACGATGAGCAGTTCTTC,CASSGVGYDEQFF,TRBJ2-1,NA,TRBV2,NA
TGTGCCAGCAGTGCGGGCAGGAACACCGGGGAGCTGTTTTTT,CASSAGRNTGELFF,TRBJ2-2,NA,TRBV2,few
TGTGCCAGCAGCCCCTCGCCAGGGTACAATGAGCAGTTCTTC,CASSPSPGYNEQFF,TRBJ2-1,NA,TRBV13,few
TGTGCCTGGAGTGTAGGGGCGACGGCCCTGGCCGAGCAGTACTTC,CAWSVGATALAEQYF,TRBJ2-7,NA,TRBV30,many
TGCGCCAGCAGCCAGACAGGCTTCCAAGAGACCCAGTACTTC,CASSQTGFQETQYF,TRBJ2-5,NA,TRBV5-1,NA